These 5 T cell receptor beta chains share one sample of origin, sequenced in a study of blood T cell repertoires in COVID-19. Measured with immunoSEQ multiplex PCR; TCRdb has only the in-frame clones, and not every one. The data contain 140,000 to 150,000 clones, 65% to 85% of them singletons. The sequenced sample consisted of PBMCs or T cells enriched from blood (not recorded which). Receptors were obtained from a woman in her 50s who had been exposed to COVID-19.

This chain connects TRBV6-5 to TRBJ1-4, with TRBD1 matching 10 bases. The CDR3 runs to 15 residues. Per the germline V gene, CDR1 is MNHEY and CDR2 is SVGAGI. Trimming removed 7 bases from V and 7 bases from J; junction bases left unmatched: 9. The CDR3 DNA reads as TGTGCCAGCACCTTGGGGGACAGGGGCCGTGAAAAACTGTTTTTT. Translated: CASTLGDRGREKLFF.

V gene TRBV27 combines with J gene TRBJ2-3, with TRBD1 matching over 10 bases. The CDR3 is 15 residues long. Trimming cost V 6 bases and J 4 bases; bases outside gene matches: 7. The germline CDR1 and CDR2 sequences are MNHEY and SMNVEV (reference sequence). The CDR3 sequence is CASSLGGTGADTQYF. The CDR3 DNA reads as TGTGCCAGCAGCCTAGGTGGGACAGGGGCAGATACGCAGTATTTT.

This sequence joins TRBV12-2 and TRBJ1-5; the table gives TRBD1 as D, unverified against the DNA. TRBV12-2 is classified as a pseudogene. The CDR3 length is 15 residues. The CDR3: CASRLGGGRREPQHF. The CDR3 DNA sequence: TGTGCAAGTCGCTTAGGAGGGGGTCGGAGAGAGCCCCAGCATTTT.

CDR3 nucleotide sequence: TGTGCCAGCAGGGAACGGGGGTACCAAGAGACCCAGTACTTC. Residues: CASRERGYQETQYF. V usage is TRBV2 and J usage is TRBJ2-5, with D perhaps matching TRBD2 (6 bases). V was clipped by 6 bases and J by 0 bases, with 11 bases between them. This CDR3 has 14 amino acids. Germline V gene data show CDR1 as SNHLY and CDR2 as FYNNEI. The full variable domain, rest sourced from reference TRBV2 and TRBJ2-5, is EPEVTQTPSHQVTQMGQEVILRCVPISNHLYFYWYRQILGQKVEFLVSFYNNEISEKSEIFDDQFSVERPDGSNFTLKIRSTKLEDSAMYFCASRERGYQETQYFGPGTRLLVL.

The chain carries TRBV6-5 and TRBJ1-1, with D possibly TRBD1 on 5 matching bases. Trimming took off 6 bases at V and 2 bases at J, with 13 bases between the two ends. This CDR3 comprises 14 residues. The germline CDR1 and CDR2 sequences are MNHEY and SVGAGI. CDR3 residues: CASRGPRVNTEAFF. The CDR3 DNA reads TGTGCCAGCAGGGGTCCCAGGGTAAACACTGAAGCTTTCTTT.